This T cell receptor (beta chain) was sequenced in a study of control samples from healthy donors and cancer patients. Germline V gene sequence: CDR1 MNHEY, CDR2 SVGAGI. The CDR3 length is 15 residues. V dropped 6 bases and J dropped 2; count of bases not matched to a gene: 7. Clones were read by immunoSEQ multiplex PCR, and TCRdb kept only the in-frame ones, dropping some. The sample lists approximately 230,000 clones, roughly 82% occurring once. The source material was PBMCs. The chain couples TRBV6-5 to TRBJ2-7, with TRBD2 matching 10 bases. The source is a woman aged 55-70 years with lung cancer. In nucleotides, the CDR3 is TGTGCCAGCAGGCCGACTAGCGGGCCACCCTACGAGCAGTACTTC. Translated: CASRPTSGPPYEQYF.